These 4 T cell receptor beta chains originate from one sample sequenced in a study of blood T cell repertoires in COVID-19. Sequenced by immunoSEQ multiplex PCR; TCRdb stores in-frame clones only, minus some. Here the sample spans 250,000 to 350,000 clones, about 82% being singletons. The specimen was peripheral blood. Receptor source: a woman in her forties or fifties with active or convalescent COVID-19.

This clone was detected a few times. The rearrangement links TRBV14 to TRBJ2-5; 8 nucleotides match TRBD1. After removal of 0 bases from V and 4 bases from J, the junction contained 7 bases not matched to a gene. Germline V CDR1 and CDR2: SGHDN, FVKESK. This CDR3 is 16 amino acids long. The CDR3 nucleotides are TGTGCCAGCAGCCAAGACGGGCAGGGGGCATCAGAGACCCAGTACTTC. It codes for CASSQDGQGASETQYF.

This chain links TRBV7-7 with TRBJ2-2; a weak D match, TRBD2 (6 bases). The CDR3 consists of 15 residues. The germline V and J ends were trimmed by 5 bases and 4 bases, with 14 bases remaining between them. Germline V gene sequence: CDR1 SSHAT, CDR2 FNYEAQ (reference sequence). CDR3 in amino acids: CASSPFGGLTGELFF. Written as DNA, the CDR3 is TGTGCCAGCAGCCCCTTCGGGGGTCTCACCGGGGAGCTGTTTTTT.

On this clone: One end of the junction fails to match germline, which may point to a read error. The chain combines TRBV11-3 with TRBJ2-2; the match to TRBD1 covers 7 bases. The CDR3 sequence is 15 residues long. Germline CDR1 SGHNT, CDR2 YENEEA. The CDR3 nucleotides are TGTGTCAGCAGCCTACAGGGGACACCCACCGGGGAGCTGTTTTTT. Translated, it gives CVSSLQGTPTGELFF.

The chain joins TRBV5-4 to TRBJ1-4; D is perhaps TRBD1 (5 bases). The CDR3 is made up of 14 amino acids. Deletions cut 0 bases from V and 8 bases from J, with 11 bases between. CDR1 is SGHNT and CDR2 is YYREEE in the germline V gene (reference sequence). The CDR3 spells CASSLVGRPEKLFF. The CDR3 DNA follows: TGTGCCAGCAGCTTGGTGGGGCGCCCAGAAAAACTGTTTTTT.